These T cell receptor beta chains were read from a single sample in a study of T cells after yellow fever vaccination. Each CDR3 protein is one row after TCRdb ran MiXCR on the 5' RACE reads. The sample lists 400,000 or so distinct CDR3 sequences; about 17% were seen once. Sequences were derived from PBMCs, sampled before the yellow fever booster vaccination. The receptors shown here come from a man aged 18 to 35 who received the YFV17D yellow fever vaccine. Both conserved end residues are part of each CDR3. D genes are given only for firm matches. Clone size, where shown, is once, few, many, or a class for clones that have expanded.

j_gene: TRBJ2-3; v_gene: TRBV5-1; abundance: few; d_gene: NA; CDR3nt: TGCGCCAGCAACCAGGCACGGGCCAGCACAGATACGCAGTATTTT; CDR3aa: CASNQARASTDTQYF
j_gene: TRBJ2-7; v_gene: TRBV11-1; abundance: NA; d_gene: NA; CDR3nt: TGTGCCAGCAGCTTAGGACAGGTGGAGCAGTACTTC; CDR3aa: CASSLGQVEQYF
j_gene: TRBJ1-2; v_gene: TRBV4-1; abundance: few; d_gene: NA; CDR3nt: TGCGCCAGCAGGCAGCTGGGAAGGGGGGACCAAAGGGGCTACACCTTC; CDR3aa: CASRQLGRGDQRGYTF
j_gene: TRBJ1-2; v_gene: TRBV7-9; abundance: NA; d_gene: TRBD1; CDR3nt: TGTGCCAGCAGCTTAGGGACAGGAGAACCTTATGGCTACACCTTC; CDR3aa: CASSLGTGEPYGYTF
j_gene: TRBJ2-5; v_gene: TRBV20-1; abundance: NA; d_gene: TRBD2; CDR3nt: TGCAGTGCACCCCCCGGGCCGGGGGGGCTGCGGAAGACCCAGTACTTC; CDR3aa: CSAPPGPGGLRKTQYF
j_gene: TRBJ1-1; v_gene: TRBV7-2; abundance: NA; d_gene: NA; CDR3nt: TGTGCCAGCAGCCCTACGCCTACAGGGCGAGCTTTCTTT; CDR3aa: CASSPTPTGRAFF
j_gene: TRBJ2-5; v_gene: TRBV5-4; abundance: NA; d_gene: TRBD2; CDR3nt: TGTGCCAGCAGCTTGAAAATGGCGGGGGAAGAGACCCAGTACTTC; CDR3aa: CASSLKMAGEETQYF
j_gene: TRBJ1-2; v_gene: TRBV29-1; abundance: few; d_gene: NA; CDR3nt: TGCAGCGTTGAGAGGGACTCACGCTATGGCTACACCTTC; CDR3aa: CSVERDSRYGYTF
j_gene: TRBJ2-1; v_gene: TRBV6-5; abundance: few; d_gene: NA; CDR3nt: TGTGGAACTTCCGGGGGGCCTACGGATGAGCAGTTCTTC; CDR3aa: CGTSGGPTDEQFF
j_gene: TRBJ2-3; v_gene: TRBV12-3/TRBV12-4; abundance: NA; d_gene: NA; CDR3nt: TGTGCCAGCAGTTTAGCGCTGACAGATACGCAGTATTTT; CDR3aa: CASSLALTDTQYF
j_gene: TRBJ2-1; v_gene: TRBV27; abundance: few; d_gene: NA; CDR3nt: TGTGCCAGCAGTTCCTATAGCGGAAGCTCCTACAATGAGCAGTTCTTC; CDR3aa: CASSSYSGSSYNEQFF
j_gene: TRBJ1-1; v_gene: TRBV27; abundance: many; d_gene: TRBD1; CDR3nt: TGTGCCAGCACGACAGGGAGTAACACTGAAGCTTTCTTT; CDR3aa: CASTTGSNTEAFF
j_gene: TRBJ2-1; v_gene: TRBV12-3/TRBV12-4; abundance: NA; d_gene: TRBD2; CDR3nt: TGTGCCAGCAGTCCGCGAGGACTAGCGGGGGGGCATGAGCAGTTCTTC; CDR3aa: CASSPRGLAGGHEQFF
j_gene: TRBJ2-3; v_gene: TRBV25-1; abundance: few; d_gene: NA; CDR3nt: TGTGCCAGCAGGGACAGATGGGGCACAGATACGCAGTATTTT; CDR3aa: CASRDRWGTDTQYF
j_gene: TRBJ2-2; v_gene: TRBV4-1; abundance: few; d_gene: NA; CDR3nt: TGCGCCAGCAGCCAAGGACCAGGGTTAACCGGGGAGCTGTTTTTT; CDR3aa: CASSQGPGLTGELFF
j_gene: TRBJ1-1; v_gene: TRBV12-3/TRBV12-4; abundance: NA; d_gene: NA; CDR3nt: TGTGCCAGCAGGCCCGGGTGGCTTTGGGACATGAACACTGAAGCTTTCTTT; CDR3aa: CASRPGWLWDMNTEAFF
j_gene: TRBJ1-2; v_gene: TRBV4-3; abundance: NA; d_gene: NA; CDR3nt: TGCGCCAGCAGCCAAGTAGTAGGTTATGGCTACACCTTC; CDR3aa: CASSQVVGYGYTF
j_gene: TRBJ1-3; v_gene: TRBV10-2; abundance: NA; d_gene: TRBD1; CDR3nt: TGCGCCAGCAGTGAGCCTGGGACAGGGGTCTTCTCTGGAAACACCATATATTTT; CDR3aa: CASSEPGTGVFSGNTIYF
j_gene: TRBJ1-2; v_gene: TRBV23-1; abundance: NA; d_gene: TRBD1; CDR3nt: TGCGCCGGTTTCGGGGACAGGGCGTCGCCCTATGGCTACACCTTC; CDR3aa: CAGFGDRASPYGYTF
j_gene: TRBJ2-5; v_gene: TRBV5-1; abundance: few; d_gene: TRBD1; CDR3nt: TGCGCCAGCAGCTTGGGTCCAGGGGGAGAGACCCAGTACTTC; CDR3aa: CASSLGPGGETQYF
j_gene: TRBJ1-1; v_gene: TRBV6-4; abundance: NA; d_gene: NA; CDR3nt: TGTGCCAGCAGTGTCCTAGGGGTGAACACTGAAGCTTTCTTT; CDR3aa: CASSVLGVNTEAFF
j_gene: TRBJ1-2; v_gene: TRBV5-5; abundance: many; d_gene: NA; CDR3nt: TGTGCCAGCAGCTTAGGAGATAACTATGGCTACACCTTC; CDR3aa: CASSLGDNYGYTF
j_gene: TRBJ1-4; v_gene: TRBV4-2; abundance: NA; d_gene: NA; CDR3nt: TGTGCCAGCAGCCCCGGTGGAGGGACTAATGAAAAACTGTTTTTT; CDR3aa: CASSPGGGTNEKLFF
j_gene: TRBJ2-3; v_gene: TRBV7-9; abundance: NA; d_gene: TRBD2; CDR3nt: TGTGCCAGCAGCCCGACTAGCGGGGGCTCAGATACGCAGTATTTT; CDR3aa: CASSPTSGGSDTQYF
j_gene: TRBJ2-7; v_gene: TRBV4-2; abundance: many; d_gene: NA; CDR3nt: TGTGCCAGCAGCCGCGGGGCCTCCTACGAGCAGTACTTC; CDR3aa: CASSRGASYEQYF
j_gene: TRBJ2-2; v_gene: TRBV7-3; abundance: NA; d_gene: TRBD1; CDR3nt: TGTGCCAGCAGCTCCGCCGGGACAGGGGGCACCGGGGAGCTGTTTTTT; CDR3aa: CASSSAGTGGTGELFF
j_gene: TRBJ2-5; v_gene: TRBV7-2; abundance: few; d_gene: NA; CDR3nt: TGTGCCAGCAGCTTGAGTAGGGAGAGAACCCAGTACTTC; CDR3aa: CASSLSRERTQYF
j_gene: TRBJ2-3; v_gene: TRBV7-8; abundance: NA; d_gene: NA; CDR3nt: TGTGCCAGCAGCTTCGTGGGGTCAGATACGCAGTATTTT; CDR3aa: CASSFVGSDTQYF
j_gene: TRBJ1-1; v_gene: TRBV12-3/TRBV12-4; abundance: NA; d_gene: TRBD1; CDR3nt: TGTGCCAGCAGTCCTGACAGGGAAGACAACACTGAAGCTTTCTTT; CDR3aa: CASSPDREDNTEAFF
j_gene: TRBJ1-5; v_gene: TRBV11-2; abundance: few; d_gene: NA; CDR3nt: TGTGCCAGCAGCTTTCAGAAAAGCAATCAGCCCCAGCATTTT; CDR3aa: CASSFQKSNQPQHF
j_gene: TRBJ2-6; v_gene: TRBV5-1; abundance: few; d_gene: NA; CDR3nt: TGCGCCAGCAGCCTGGAGGTATCCTCTGGGGCCAACGTCCTGACTTTC; CDR3aa: CASSLEVSSGANVLTF
j_gene: TRBJ1-4; v_gene: TRBV6-1; abundance: few; d_gene: NA; CDR3nt: TGTGCCAGCAGTGTTCTACTTAATGAAAAACTGTTTTTT; CDR3aa: CASSVLLNEKLFF
j_gene: TRBJ2-3; v_gene: TRBV5-1; abundance: few; d_gene: TRBD1; CDR3nt: TGCGCCAGCAGCTTGGGACAGGGGGTTGGAGATACGCAGTATTTT; CDR3aa: CASSLGQGVGDTQYF
j_gene: TRBJ2-1; v_gene: TRBV7-6; abundance: NA; d_gene: NA; CDR3nt: TGTGCCAGCAGCTTAGCCGGCCCAAGGGATGAGCAGTTCTTC; CDR3aa: CASSLAGPRDEQFF
j_gene: TRBJ1-2; v_gene: TRBV20-1; abundance: few; d_gene: NA; CDR3nt: TGCAGTGCTAGAGATCCGGAGGCCTTCTATGGCTACACCTTC; CDR3aa: CSARDPEAFYGYTF
j_gene: TRBJ2-6; v_gene: TRBV5-1; abundance: few; d_gene: NA; CDR3nt: TGCGCCAGCAGCTTGATCGGGGCTGGGGCCAACGTCCTGACTTTC; CDR3aa: CASSLIGAGANVLTF
j_gene: TRBJ2-3; v_gene: TRBV27; abundance: NA; d_gene: NA; CDR3nt: TGTGCCAGCAGACTGGGGGTCCCAGATACGCAGTATTTT; CDR3aa: CASRLGVPDTQYF
j_gene: TRBJ2-3; v_gene: TRBV30; abundance: NA; d_gene: TRBD2; CDR3nt: TGTGCCTGGAGCGGGGGGGCAGATACGCAGTATTTT; CDR3aa: CAWSGGADTQYF
j_gene: TRBJ2-3; v_gene: TRBV4-3; abundance: many; d_gene: NA; CDR3nt: TGCGCCAGCAGCCAAGGTTCTGCGGGGGCTTACACAGATACGCAGTATTTT; CDR3aa: CASSQGSAGAYTDTQYF
j_gene: TRBJ1-1; v_gene: TRBV5-1; abundance: NA; d_gene: NA; CDR3nt: TGCGCCAGCAGCCCGGGGGATGAGAACACTGAAGCTTTCTTT; CDR3aa: CASSPGDENTEAFF
j_gene: TRBJ1-5; v_gene: TRBV19; abundance: NA; d_gene: TRBD1; CDR3nt: TGTGCCAGTAGGCGTAACGACAGGGGCACGTATAGCAATCAGCCCCAGCATTTT; CDR3aa: CASRRNDRGTYSNQPQHF
j_gene: TRBJ2-5; v_gene: TRBV9; abundance: NA; d_gene: NA; CDR3nt: TGTGCCAGCAGCGTAGGAGGGGTCCGGGAGACCCAGTACTTC; CDR3aa: CASSVGGVRETQYF